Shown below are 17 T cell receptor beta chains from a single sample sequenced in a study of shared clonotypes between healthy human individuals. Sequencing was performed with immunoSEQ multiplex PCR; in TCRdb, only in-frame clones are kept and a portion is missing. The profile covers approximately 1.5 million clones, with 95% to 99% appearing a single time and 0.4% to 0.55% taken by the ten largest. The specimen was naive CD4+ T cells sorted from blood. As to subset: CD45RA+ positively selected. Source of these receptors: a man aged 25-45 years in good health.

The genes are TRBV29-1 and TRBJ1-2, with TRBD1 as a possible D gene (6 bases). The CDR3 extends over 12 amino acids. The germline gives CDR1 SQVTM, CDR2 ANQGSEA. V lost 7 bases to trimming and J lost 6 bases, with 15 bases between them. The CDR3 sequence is CSAYTGKDGYTF. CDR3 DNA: TGCAGCGCCTACACAGGGAAGGATGGCTACACCTTC. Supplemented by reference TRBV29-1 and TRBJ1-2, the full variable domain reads SAVISQKPSRDICQRGTSLTIQCQVDSQVTMMFWYRQQPGQSLTLIATANQGSEATYESGFVIDKFPISRPNLTFSTLTVSNMSPEDSSIYLCSAYTGKDGYTFGSGTRLTVV.

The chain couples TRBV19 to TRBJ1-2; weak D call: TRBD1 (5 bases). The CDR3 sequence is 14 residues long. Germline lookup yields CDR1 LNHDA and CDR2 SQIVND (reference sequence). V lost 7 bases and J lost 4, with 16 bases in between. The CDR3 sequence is CASKPERQSYGYTF. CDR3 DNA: TGTGCCAGTAAGCCGGAAAGACAGTCCTATGGCTACACCTTC.

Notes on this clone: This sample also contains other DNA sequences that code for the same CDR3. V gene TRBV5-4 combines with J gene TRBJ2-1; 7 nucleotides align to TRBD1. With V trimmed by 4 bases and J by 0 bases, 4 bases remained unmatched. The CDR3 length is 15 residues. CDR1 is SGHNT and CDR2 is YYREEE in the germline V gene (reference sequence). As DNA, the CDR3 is TGTGCCAGCAGCCTAGGGGGCAGCTCCTACAATGAGCAGTTCTTC. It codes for CASSLGGSSYNEQFF.

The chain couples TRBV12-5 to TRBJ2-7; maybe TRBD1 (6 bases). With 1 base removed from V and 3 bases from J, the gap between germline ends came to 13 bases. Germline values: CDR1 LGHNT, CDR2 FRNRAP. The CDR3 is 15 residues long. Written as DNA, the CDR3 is TGTGCTAGTGGTTTGGGCCTTGGCAGGGGCTACGAGCAGTACTTC. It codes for CASGLGLGRGYEQYF.

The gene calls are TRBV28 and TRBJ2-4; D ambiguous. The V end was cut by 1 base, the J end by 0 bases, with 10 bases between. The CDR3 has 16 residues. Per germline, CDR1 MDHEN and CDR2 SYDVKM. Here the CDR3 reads CASSLSRFLAKNIQYF. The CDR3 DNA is TGTGCCAGCAGTTTATCTCGGTTCCTAGCCAAAAACATTCAGTACTTC.

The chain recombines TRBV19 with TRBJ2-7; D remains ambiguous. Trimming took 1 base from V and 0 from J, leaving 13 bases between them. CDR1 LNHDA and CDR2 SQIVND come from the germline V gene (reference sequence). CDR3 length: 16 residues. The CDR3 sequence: CASSIGPPWGSYEQYF. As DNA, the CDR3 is TGTGCCAGTAGTATAGGTCCGCCATGGGGCTCCTACGAGCAGTACTTC. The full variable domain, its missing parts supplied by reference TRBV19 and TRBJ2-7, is DGGITQSPKYLFRKEGQNVTLSCEQNLNHDAMYWYRQDPGQGLRLIYYSQIVNDFQKGDIAEGYSVSREKKESFPLTVTSAQKNPTAFYLCASSIGPPWGSYEQYFGPGTRLTVT.

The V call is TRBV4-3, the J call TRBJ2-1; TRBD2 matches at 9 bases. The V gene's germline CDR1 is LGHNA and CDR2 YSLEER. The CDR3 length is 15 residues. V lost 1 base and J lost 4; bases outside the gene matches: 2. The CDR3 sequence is CASSQVLAGYNEQFF. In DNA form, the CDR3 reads TGCGCCAGCAGCCAAGTGCTAGCGGGGTACAATGAGCAGTTCTTC.

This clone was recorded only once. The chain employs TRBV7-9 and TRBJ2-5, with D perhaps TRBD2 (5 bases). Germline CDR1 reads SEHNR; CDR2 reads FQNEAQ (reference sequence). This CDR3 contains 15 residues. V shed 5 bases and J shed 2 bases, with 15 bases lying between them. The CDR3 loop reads CASSALLGGQETQYF. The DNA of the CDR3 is TGTGCCAGCAGCGCCCTCCTAGGAGGTCAAGAGACCCAGTACTTC.

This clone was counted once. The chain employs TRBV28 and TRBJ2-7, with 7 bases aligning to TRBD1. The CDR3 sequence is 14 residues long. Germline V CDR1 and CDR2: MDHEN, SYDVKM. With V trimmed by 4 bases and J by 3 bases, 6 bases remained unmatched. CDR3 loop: CASSYRQGDYEQYF. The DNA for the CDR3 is TGTGCCAGCAGTTATCGACAGGGTGACTACGAGCAGTACTTC.

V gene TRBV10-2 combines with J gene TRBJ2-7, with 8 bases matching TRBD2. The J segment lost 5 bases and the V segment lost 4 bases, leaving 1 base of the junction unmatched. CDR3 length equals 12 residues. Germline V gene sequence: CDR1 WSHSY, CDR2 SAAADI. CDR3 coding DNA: TGCGCCAGCAGTGGAGCGGGAGACGAGCAGTACTTC. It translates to CASSGAGDEQYF.

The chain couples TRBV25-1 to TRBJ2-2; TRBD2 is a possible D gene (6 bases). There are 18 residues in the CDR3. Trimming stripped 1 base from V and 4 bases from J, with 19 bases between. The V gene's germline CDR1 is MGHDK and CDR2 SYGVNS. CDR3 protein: CASSEFGTPEGITGELFF. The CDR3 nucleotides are TGTGCCAGCAGTGAATTCGGGACTCCAGAAGGGATCACCGGGGAGCTGTTTTTT.

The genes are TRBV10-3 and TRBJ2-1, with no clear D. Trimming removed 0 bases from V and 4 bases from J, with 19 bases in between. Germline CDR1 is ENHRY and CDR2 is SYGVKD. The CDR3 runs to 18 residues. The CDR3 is CAISESMGAPPIYNEQFF. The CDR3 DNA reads TGTGCCATCAGTGAGTCTATGGGCGCCCCTCCTATATACAATGAGCAGTTCTTC.

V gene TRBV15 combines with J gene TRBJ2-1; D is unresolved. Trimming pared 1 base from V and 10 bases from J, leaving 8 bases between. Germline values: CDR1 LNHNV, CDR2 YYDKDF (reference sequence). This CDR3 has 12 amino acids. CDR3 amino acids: CATSRGGREQFF. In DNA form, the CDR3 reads TGTGCCACCAGCAGAGGGGGTAGGGAGCAGTTCTTC. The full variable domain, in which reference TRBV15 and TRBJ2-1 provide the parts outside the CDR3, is DAMVIQNPRYQVTQFGKPVTLSCSQTLNHNVMYWYQQKSSQAPKLLFHYYDKDFNNEADTPDNFQSRRPNTSFCFLDIRSPGLGDTAMYLCATSRGGREQFFGPGTRLTVL.

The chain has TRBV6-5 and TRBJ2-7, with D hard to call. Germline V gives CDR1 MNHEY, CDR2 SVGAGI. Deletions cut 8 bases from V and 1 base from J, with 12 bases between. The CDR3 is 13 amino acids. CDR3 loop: CASGYRASYEQYF. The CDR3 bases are TGTGCCAGCGGCTATAGGGCTTCCTACGAGCAGTACTTC.

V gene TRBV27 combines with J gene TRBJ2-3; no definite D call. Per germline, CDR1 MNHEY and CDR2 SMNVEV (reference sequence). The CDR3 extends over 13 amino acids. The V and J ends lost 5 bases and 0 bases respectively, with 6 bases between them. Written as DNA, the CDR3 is TGTGCCAGCAGTGGTGCTAGCACAGATACGCAGTATTTT. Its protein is CASSGASTDTQYF.

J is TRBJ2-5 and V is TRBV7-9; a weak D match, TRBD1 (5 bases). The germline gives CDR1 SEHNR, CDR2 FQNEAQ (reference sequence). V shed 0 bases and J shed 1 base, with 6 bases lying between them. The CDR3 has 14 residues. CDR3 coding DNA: TGTGCCAGCAGCTTAGCGACAGTCCAAGAGACCCAGTACTTC. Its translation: CASSLATVQETQYF.

In DNA, the CDR3 is TGTGCCAGCAGCTTTGTATTCACAACCGGGGAGCTGTTTTTT. This encodes CASSFVFTTGELFF. The chain recombines TRBV12-1 with TRBJ2-2; TRBD1, the D gene given by the table, was not confirmed from the DNA. TRBV12-1 is reported as a pseudogene. CDR3 length: 14 residues.